This T cell receptor (beta chain) came from a study of cytomegalovirus exposure and HLA in healthy donors. The germline gives CDR1 MDHEN, CDR2 SYDVKM. This CDR3 has 16 amino acids. The J segment lost 7 bases and the V segment lost 3 bases, leaving 7 bases of the junction unmatched. PCR employed 60 Vbeta and 13 Jbeta primers. Clones were sequenced by immunoSEQ multiplex PCR, and TCRdb holds only the in-frame ones, with some missing. The data show about 140,000 clones, approximately 72% seen once. This clone was observed a few times. The source of this sequence is an older woman in good health and CMV-seronegative. J is TRBJ2-3 and V is TRBV28; 13 nucleotides agree with TRBD2. What was sequenced was PBMCs. The CDR3 DNA follows: TGTGCCAGCAGTTTCGGTACTAGCGGGGGGGAAAATACGCAGTATTTT. Its protein product is CASSFGTSGGENTQYF.